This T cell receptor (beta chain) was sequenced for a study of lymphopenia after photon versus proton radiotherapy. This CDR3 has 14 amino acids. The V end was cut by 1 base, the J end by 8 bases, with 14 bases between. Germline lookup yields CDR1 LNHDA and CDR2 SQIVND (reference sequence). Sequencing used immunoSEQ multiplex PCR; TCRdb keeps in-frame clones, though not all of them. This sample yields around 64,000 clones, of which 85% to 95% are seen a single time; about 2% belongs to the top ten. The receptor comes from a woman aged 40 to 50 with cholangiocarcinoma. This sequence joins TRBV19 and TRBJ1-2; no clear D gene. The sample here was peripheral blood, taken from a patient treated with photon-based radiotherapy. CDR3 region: CASSIGGSSKGYTF. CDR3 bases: TGTGCCAGTAGTATAGGTGGCAGTTCAAAAGGCTACACCTTC. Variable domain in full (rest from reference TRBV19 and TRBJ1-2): DGGITQSPKYLFRKEGQNVTLSCEQNLNHDAMYWYRQDPGQGLRLIYYSQIVNDFQKGDIAEGYSVSREKKESFPLTVTSAQKNPTAFYLCASSIGGSSKGYTFGSGTRLTVV.